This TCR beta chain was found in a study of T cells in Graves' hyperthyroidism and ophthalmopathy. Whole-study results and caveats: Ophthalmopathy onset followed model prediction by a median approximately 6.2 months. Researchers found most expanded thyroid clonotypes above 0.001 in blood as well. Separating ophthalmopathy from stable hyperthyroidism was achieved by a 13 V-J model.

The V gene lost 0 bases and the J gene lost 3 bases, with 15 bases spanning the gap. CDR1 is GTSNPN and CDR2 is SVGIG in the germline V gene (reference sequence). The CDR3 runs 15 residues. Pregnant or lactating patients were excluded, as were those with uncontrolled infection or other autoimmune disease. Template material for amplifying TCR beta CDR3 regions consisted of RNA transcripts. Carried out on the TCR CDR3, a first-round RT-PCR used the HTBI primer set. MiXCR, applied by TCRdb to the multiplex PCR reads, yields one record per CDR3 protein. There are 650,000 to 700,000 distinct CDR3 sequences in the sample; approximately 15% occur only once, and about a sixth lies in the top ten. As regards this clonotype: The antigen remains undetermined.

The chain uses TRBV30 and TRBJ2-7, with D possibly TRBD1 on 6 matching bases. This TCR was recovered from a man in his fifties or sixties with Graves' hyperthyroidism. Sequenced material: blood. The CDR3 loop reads CAWSVPPAGVYEQYF. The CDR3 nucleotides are TGTGCCTGGAGTGTACCCCCCGCAGGGGTCTACGAGCAGTACTTC.